Given below is one T cell receptor beta chain in context. Its antigen remains unknown. This specimen belongs to a study of cytomegalovirus exposure and HLA in healthy donors. The CDR3 spans 15 residues. The V segment lost 6 bases and the J segment 7 bases; nucleotides outside the gene matches: 6. Per the germline V gene, CDR1 is MNHEY and CDR2 is SMNVEV (reference sequence). The study, taken as a whole, reports: A highly shared variant cluster was judged a likely technical artifact.

PCR primers comprised 60 Vbeta and 13 Jbeta primers. The assay was immunoSEQ multiplex PCR, and TCRdb's table has in-frame clones only and misses some. The sample records over 100,000 clones, roughly four fifths being singletons. The chain employs TRBV27 and TRBJ1-6; 10 bases agree with TRBD1. What was sequenced was PBMCs. This sequence originates from a woman aged 30 to 39 in good health and CMV-seropositive. The CDR3 loop reads CASSPWDRGNSPLHF. CDR3 nucleotide sequence: TGTGCCAGCAGCCCCTGGGACAGGGGAAATTCACCCCTCCACTTT.